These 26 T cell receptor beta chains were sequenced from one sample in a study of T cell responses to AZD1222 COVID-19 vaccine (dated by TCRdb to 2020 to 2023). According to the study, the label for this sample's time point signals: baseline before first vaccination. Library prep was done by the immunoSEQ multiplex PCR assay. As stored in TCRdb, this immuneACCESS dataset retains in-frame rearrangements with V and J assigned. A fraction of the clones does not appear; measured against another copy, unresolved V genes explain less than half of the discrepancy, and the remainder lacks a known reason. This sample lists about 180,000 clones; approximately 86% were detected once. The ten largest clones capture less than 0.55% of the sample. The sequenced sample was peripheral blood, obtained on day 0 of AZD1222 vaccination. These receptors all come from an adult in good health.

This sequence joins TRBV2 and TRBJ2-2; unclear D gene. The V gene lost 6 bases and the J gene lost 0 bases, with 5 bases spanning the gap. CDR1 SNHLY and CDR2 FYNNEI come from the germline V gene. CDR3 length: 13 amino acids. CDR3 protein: CASRGANTGELFF. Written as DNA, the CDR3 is TGTGCCAGCAGGGGTGCGAACACCGGGGAGCTGTTTTTT.

This chain's CDR3 is CASSPTSGRATGELFF. CDR3 DNA sequence: TGTGCCAGCTCACCTACTAGCGGGAGGGCCACCGGGGAGCTGTTTTTT. This chain connects TRBV18 to TRBJ2-2; TRBD2 aligns across 13 bases. Germline trimming cut 3 bases from V and 4 bases from J; bases unmatched to any gene: 2. This CDR3 is 16 amino acids long. Per the germline V gene, CDR1 is KGHSH and CDR2 is LQKENI.

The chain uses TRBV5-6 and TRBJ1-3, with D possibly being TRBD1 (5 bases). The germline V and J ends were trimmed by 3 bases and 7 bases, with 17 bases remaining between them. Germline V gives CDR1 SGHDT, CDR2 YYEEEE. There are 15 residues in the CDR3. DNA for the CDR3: TGTGCCAGCAGCTCCCCCGGAGGGGAGGGGAACACCATATATTTT. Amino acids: CASSSPGGEGNTIYF.

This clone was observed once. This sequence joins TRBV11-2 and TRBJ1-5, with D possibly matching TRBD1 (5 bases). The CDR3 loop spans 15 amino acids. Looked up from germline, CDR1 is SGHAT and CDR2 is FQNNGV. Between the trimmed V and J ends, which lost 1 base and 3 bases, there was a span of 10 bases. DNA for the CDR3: TGTGCCAGCAGCTTAGCCCAGGGTCTCAATCAGCCCCAGCATTTT. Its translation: CASSLAQGLNQPQHF.

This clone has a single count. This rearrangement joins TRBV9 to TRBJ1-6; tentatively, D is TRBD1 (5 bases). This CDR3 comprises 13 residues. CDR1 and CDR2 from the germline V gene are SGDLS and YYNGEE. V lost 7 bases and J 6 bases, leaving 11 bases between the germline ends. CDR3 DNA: TGTGCCAGCCAGGGCGGTGGTAATTCACCCCTCCACTTT. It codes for CASQGGGNSPLHF. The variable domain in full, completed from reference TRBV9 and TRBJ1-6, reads DSGVTQTPKHLITATGQRVTLRCSPRSGDLSVYWYQQSLDQGLQFLIQYYNGEERAKGNILERFSAQQFPDLHSELNLSSLELGDSALYFCASQGGGNSPLHFGNGTRLTVT.

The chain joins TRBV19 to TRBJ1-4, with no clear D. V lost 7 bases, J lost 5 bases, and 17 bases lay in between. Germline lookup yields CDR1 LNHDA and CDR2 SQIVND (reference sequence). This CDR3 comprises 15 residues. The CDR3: CASTPPGLKNEKLFF. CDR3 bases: TGTGCCAGTACCCCCCCGGGTTTAAAAAATGAAAAACTGTTTTTT.

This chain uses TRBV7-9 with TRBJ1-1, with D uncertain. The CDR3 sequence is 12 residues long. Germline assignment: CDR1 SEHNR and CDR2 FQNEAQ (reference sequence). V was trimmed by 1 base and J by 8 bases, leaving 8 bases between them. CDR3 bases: TGTGCCAGCAGCTTAGTCGGGGAGGAAGCTTTCTTT. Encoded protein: CASSLVGEEAFF.

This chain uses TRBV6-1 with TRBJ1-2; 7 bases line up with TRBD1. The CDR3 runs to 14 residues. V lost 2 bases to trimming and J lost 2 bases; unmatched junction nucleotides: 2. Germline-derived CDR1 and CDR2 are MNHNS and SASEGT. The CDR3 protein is CASSERQGNYGYTF. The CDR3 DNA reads TGTGCCAGCAGTGAAAGACAGGGAAACTATGGCTACACCTTC.

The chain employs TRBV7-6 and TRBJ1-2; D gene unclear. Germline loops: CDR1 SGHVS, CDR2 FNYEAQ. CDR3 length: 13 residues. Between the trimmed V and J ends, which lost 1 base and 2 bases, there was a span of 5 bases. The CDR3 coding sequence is TGTGCCAGCAGCTTAGACACAAACTATGGCTACACCTTC. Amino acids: CASSLDTNYGYTF. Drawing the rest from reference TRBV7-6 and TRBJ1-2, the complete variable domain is GAGVSQSPRYKVTKRGQDVALRCDPISGHVSLYWYRQALGQGPEFLTYFNYEAQQDKSGLPNDRFSAERPEGSISTLTIQRTEQRDSAMYRCASSLDTNYGYTFGSGTRLTVV.

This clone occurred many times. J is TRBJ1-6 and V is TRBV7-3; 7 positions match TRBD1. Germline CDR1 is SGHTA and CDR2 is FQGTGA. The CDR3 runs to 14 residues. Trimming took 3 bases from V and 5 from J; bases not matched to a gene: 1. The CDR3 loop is CASSFGTDNSPLHF. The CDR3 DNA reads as TGTGCCAGCAGCTTCGGGACAGATAATTCACCCCTCCACTTT.

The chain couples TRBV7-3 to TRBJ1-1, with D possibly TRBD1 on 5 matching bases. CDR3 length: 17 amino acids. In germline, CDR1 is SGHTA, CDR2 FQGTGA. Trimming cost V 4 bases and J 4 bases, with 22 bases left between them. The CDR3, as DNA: TGTGCCAGCAGCTCATACGCCCCCCGCTGGGGCGGCACTGAAGCTTTCTTT. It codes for CASSSYAPRWGGTEAFF.

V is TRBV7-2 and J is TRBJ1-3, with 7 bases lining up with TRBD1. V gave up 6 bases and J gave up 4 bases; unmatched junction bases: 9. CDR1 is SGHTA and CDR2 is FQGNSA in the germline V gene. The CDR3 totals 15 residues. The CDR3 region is CASSRIDRAGNTIYF. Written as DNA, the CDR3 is TGTGCCAGCAGTCGAATCGACAGGGCCGGAAACACCATATATTTT.

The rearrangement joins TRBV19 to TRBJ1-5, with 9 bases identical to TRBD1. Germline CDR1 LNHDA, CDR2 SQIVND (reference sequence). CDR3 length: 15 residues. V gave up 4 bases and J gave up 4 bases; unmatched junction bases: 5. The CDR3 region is CASSNLGQGNQPQHF. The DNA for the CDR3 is TGTGCCAGTAGTAACCTCGGACAGGGGAATCAGCCCCAGCATTTT.

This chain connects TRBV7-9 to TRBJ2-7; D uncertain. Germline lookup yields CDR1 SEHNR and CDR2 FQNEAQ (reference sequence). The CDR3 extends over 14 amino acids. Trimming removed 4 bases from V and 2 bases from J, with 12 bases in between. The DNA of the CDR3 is TGTGCCAGCAGCTCTAACCCAGGAACCTACGAGCAGTACTTC. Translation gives CASSSNPGTYEQYF.

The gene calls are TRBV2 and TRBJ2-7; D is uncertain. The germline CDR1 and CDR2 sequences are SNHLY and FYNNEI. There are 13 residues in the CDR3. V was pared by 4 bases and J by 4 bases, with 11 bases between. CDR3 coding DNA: TGTGCCAGCAGTGGGTCAGGTTTGTACGAGCAGTACTTC. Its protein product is CASSGSGLYEQYF.

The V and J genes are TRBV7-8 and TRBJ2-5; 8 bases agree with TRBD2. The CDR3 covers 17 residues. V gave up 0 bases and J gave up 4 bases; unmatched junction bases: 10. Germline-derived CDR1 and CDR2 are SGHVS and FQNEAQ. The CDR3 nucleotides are TGTGCCAGCAGCTTAGCTGGCTGGCGGGGGGTTCGAGAGACCCAGTACTTC. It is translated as CASSLAGWRGVRETQYF.

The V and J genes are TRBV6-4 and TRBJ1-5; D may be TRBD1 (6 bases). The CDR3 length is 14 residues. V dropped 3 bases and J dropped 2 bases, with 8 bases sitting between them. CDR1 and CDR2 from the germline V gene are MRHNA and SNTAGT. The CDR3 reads CASSEAGGNQPQHF. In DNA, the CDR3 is TGTGCCAGCAGTGAGGCAGGGGGCAATCAGCCCCAGCATTTT.

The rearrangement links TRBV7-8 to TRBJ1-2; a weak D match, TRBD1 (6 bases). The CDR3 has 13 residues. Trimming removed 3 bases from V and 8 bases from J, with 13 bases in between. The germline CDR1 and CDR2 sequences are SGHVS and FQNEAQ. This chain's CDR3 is CASSFKGDSGYTF. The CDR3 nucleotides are TGTGCCAGCAGCTTCAAGGGGGATTCCGGCTACACCTTC. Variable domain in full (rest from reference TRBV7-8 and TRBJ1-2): GAGVSQSPRYKVAKRGQDVALRCDPISGHVSLFWYQQALGQGPEFLTYFQNEAQLDKSGLPSDRFFAERPEGSVSTLKIQRTQQEDSAVYLCASSFKGDSGYTFGSGTRLTVV.

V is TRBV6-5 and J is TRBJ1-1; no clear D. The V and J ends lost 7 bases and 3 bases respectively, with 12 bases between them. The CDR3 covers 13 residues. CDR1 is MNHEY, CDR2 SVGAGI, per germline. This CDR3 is CASTKTVDTEAFF. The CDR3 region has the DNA TGTGCCAGCACCAAGACTGTAGACACTGAAGCTTTCTTT.

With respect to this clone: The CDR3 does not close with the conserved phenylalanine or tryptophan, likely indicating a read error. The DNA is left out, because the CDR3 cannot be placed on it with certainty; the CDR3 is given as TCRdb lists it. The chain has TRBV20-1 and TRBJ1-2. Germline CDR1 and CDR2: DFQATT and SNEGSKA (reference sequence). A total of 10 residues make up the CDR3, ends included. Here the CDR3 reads CSAKGFDHPD.

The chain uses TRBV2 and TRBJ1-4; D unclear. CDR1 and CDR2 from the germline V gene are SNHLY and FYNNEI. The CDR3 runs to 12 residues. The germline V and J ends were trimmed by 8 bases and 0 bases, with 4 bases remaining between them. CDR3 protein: CASGATNEKLFF. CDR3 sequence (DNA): TGTGCCAGCGGGGCAACTAATGAAAAACTGTTTTTT.

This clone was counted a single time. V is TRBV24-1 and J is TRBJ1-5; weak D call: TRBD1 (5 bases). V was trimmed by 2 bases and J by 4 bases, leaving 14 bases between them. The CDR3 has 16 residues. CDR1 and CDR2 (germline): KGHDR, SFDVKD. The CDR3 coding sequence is TGTGCCACCAGTGATTCGGGCAGGGTAGGTAATCAGCCCCAGCATTTT. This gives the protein CATSDSGRVGNQPQHF.

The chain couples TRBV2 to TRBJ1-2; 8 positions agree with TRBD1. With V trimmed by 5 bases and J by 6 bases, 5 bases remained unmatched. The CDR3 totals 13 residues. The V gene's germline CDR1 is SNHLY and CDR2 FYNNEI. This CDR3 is CASSKDRVDGYTF. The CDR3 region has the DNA TGTGCCAGCAGTAAGGACAGGGTCGATGGCTACACCTTC.

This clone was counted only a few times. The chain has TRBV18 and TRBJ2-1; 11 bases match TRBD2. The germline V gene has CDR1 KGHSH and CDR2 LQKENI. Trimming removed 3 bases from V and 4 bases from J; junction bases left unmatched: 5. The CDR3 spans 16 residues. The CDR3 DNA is TGTGCCAGCTCACCTCCTAGCGGGGGGTTGTACAATGAGCAGTTCTTC. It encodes CASSPPSGGLYNEQFF.

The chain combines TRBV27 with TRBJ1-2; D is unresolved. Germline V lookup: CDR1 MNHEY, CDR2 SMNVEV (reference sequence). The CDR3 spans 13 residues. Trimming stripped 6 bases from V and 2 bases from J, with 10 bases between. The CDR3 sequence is CASSRVANYGYTF. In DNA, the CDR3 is TGTGCCAGCAGCCGCGTGGCCAACTATGGCTACACCTTC.

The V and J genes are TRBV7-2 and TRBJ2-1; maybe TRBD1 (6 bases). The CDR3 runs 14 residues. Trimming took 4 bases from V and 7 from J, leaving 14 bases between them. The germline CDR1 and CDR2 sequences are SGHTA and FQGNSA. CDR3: CASSSLDRGNEQFF. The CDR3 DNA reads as TGTGCCAGCAGCTCCCTGGACAGAGGAAATGAGCAGTTCTTC.